The 27 T cell receptor beta chains below come from one sample, sequenced in a study of blood T cell repertoires in COVID-19. The table came from immunoSEQ multiplex PCR; TCRdb's copy has only in-frame clones and leaves some out. The top ten hold about 9.4% of the sample, which has tens of thousands of clones, 85% to 90% seen once. The sequenced material came from peripheral blood. Source of these receptors: a man at least 80 years old with active COVID-19.

V and J are TRBV5-1 and TRBJ1-2; D remains ambiguous. V dropped 2 bases and J dropped 4 bases, with 9 bases sitting between them. The germline V gene encodes CDR1 SGHRS and CDR2 YFSETQ. The CDR3 sequence is 13 residues long. CDR3 amino acids: CASSFEGFYGYTF. CDR3 coding DNA: TGCGCCAGCAGCTTTGAGGGTTTCTATGGCTACACCTTC. The complete variable domain, with remaining parts taken from reference TRBV5-1 and TRBJ1-2, reads KAGVTQTPRYLIKTRGQQVTLSCSPISGHRSVSWYQQTPGQGLQFLFEYFSETQRNKGNFPGRFSGRQFSNSRSEMNVSTLELGDSALYLCASSFEGFYGYTFGSGTRLTVV.

The table lists this clone with a few counts. The V gene is TRBV28, the J gene TRBJ1-1; perhaps TRBD1 as D (5 bases). Germline V gene sequence: CDR1 MDHEN, CDR2 SYDVKM. The V end was cut by 6 bases, the J end by 7 bases, with 9 bases between. The CDR3 totals 11 residues. CDR3 loop: CASRGTFEAFF. The CDR3 coding sequence is TGTGCCAGCAGGGGGACTTTTGAAGCTTTCTTT.

The genes are TRBV19 and TRBJ2-3; maybe TRBD2 (5 bases). V dropped 6 bases and J dropped 0 bases, with 10 bases sitting between them. Germline V gene sequence: CDR1 LNHDA, CDR2 SQIVND (reference sequence). The CDR3 is 14 residues long. This CDR3 is CASRLASSTDTQYF. The CDR3 DNA reads TGTGCCAGTAGATTAGCGTCTAGCACAGATACGCAGTATTTT.

The rearrangement links TRBV12-3 or TRBV12-4 to TRBJ2-1; D is ambiguous. The ends were cut back, 3 bases at V and 8 bases at J, with 8 bases in the middle. The CDR3 sequence is 12 residues long. The CDR3 reads CASSFVLYEQFF. The CDR3 bases are TGTGCCAGCAGTTTTGTCCTCTATGAGCAGTTCTTC.

This chain joins TRBV6-2 or TRBV6-3 and TRBJ1-1, with TRBD1 as a possible D gene (5 bases). V lost 2 bases, J lost 6 bases, and 16 bases lay in between. The length of the CDR3 is 15 residues. Germline-derived CDR1 and CDR2 are MNHEY and SVGEGT. The CDR3 reads CASSYGQGRGSEAFF. The CDR3 bases are TGTGCCAGCAGTTACGGTCAGGGTCGGGGGTCTGAAGCTTTCTTT.

The chain couples TRBV24-1 to TRBJ2-1; TRBD2 agrees at 13 bases. CDR1 is KGHDR and CDR2 is SFDVKD in the germline V gene. J gave up 3 bases and V 5 bases, and 6 bases lay outside the gene matches. This CDR3 is built from 17 residues. The CDR3 spells CATSGGGLAGYYNEQFF. In DNA, the CDR3 is TGTGCCACCAGTGGGGGGGGACTAGCGGGGTACTACAATGAGCAGTTCTTC.

The chain carries TRBV5-4 and TRBJ2-1, with D maybe TRBD1 (6 bases). The V gene lost 4 bases and the J gene lost 0 bases, with 11 bases spanning the gap. The CDR3 totals 15 residues. Germline V gene sequence: CDR1 SGHNT, CDR2 YYREEE (reference sequence). CDR3 sequence reads: CASSQGSGSYNEQFF. The CDR3 DNA reads TGTGCCAGCAGCCAGGGGAGCGGCTCCTACAATGAGCAGTTCTTC. The variable domain in full, with the rest retrieved from reference TRBV5-4 and TRBJ2-1, is ETGVTQSPTHLIKTRGQQVTLRCSSQSGHNTVSWYQQALGQGPQFIFQYYREEENGRGNFPPRFSGLQFPNYSSELNVNALELDDSALYLCASSQGSGSYNEQFFGPGTRLTVL.

In the case of this clone: Other DNA sequences from this sample encode an identical CDR3 as well. V gene TRBV3-1 (or the pseudogene TRBV3-2) combines with J gene TRBJ2-7, with a possible D match to TRBD1 (5 bases). The germline CDR1 and CDR2 sequences are LGHDT and YNNKEL (reference sequence). V lost 3 bases, J lost 0 bases, and 9 bases lay in between. CDR3 length: 14 residues. The DNA of the CDR3 is TGTGCCAGCAGCCAGGCAGGGTCCTCCTACGAGCAGTACTTC. This sequence encodes CASSQAGSSYEQYF.

The V gene is TRBV29-1, the J gene TRBJ2-7; TRBD1 matches 11 bases. The germline CDR1 and CDR2 sequences are SQVTM and ANQGSEA. The CDR3 loop spans 13 amino acids. V was pared by 7 bases and J by 4 bases, with 6 bases of the junction left unmatched. This chain's CDR3 is CSDRDRGLYEQYF. The CDR3 nucleotides are TGCAGCGATCGGGACAGGGGGTTGTACGAGCAGTACTTC.

The J gene is TRBJ2-7, the V gene TRBV7-2; 11 nucleotides line up with TRBD2. The germline V gene has CDR1 SGHTA and CDR2 FQGNSA. The CDR3 covers 15 residues. The junction had 9 bases not matched to a gene; V was cut back by 4 bases and J by 7 bases. The CDR3 DNA follows: TGTGCCAGCAGCTCTTACACTAGCGGGAGTGAGGAGCAGTACTTC. This sequence encodes CASSSYTSGSEEQYF.

This chain joins TRBV5-1 and TRBJ2-1; TRBD2 matches 7 bases. With V trimmed by 5 bases and J by 6 bases, 14 bases remained unmatched. CDR3 length equals 16 residues. Germline values: CDR1 SGHRS, CDR2 YFSETQ. CDR3 in amino acids: CASSNGRYTLGNEQFF. The DNA for the CDR3 is TGCGCCAGCAGTAACGGGAGGTACACTTTAGGCAATGAGCAGTTCTTC. The full variable domain, in which reference TRBV5-1 and TRBJ2-1 provide the parts outside the CDR3, is KAGVTQTPRYLIKTRGQQVTLSCSPISGHRSVSWYQQTPGQGLQFLFEYFSETQRNKGNFPGRFSGRQFSNSRSEMNVSTLELGDSALYLCASSNGRYTLGNEQFFGPGTRLTVL.

The chain combines TRBV25-1 with TRBJ1-5, with 8 bases aligning to TRBD1. Germline values: CDR1 MGHDK, CDR2 SYGVNS. The length of the CDR3 is 16 residues. The ends lost 6 bases at V and 1 base at J; junction bases unmatched: 8. The CDR3 spells CASRDLQGVSNQPQHF. As DNA, the CDR3 is TGTGCCAGCAGAGACCTACAGGGGGTAAGCAATCAGCCCCAGCATTTT.

The V and J genes are TRBV9 and TRBJ2-5; TRBD2 matches 7 bases. The V segment lost 0 bases and the J segment 6 bases; nucleotides outside the gene matches: 8. The germline CDR1 and CDR2 sequences are SGDLS and YYNGEE. CDR3 length: 15 amino acids. The CDR3 protein is CASSVDMGGPQTQYF. In DNA, the CDR3 is TGTGCCAGCAGCGTAGATATGGGAGGGCCGCAGACCCAGTACTTC.

This chain connects TRBV9 to TRBJ2-4; 10 bases are shared with TRBD2. Germline trimming cut 1 base from V and 8 bases from J; bases unmatched to any gene: 6. The CDR3 contains 15 residues. CDR1 and CDR2 (germline): SGDLS, YYNGEE. This CDR3 is CASSVSSSGRYIQYF. The CDR3 coding sequence is TGTGCCAGCAGCGTAAGTTCTAGCGGGAGATACATTCAGTACTTC.

The chain employs TRBV20-1 and TRBJ2-7; 8 bases are shared with TRBD1. J lost 7 bases, V lost 3 bases, and 14 bases had no gene match. Per the germline V gene, CDR1 is DFQATT and CDR2 is SNEGSKA (reference sequence). This CDR3 is 15 amino acids long. The CDR3: CSASAPGTGVREQYF. Here the CDR3 DNA reads TGCAGTGCTAGTGCACCCGGGACAGGCGTGCGTGAGCAGTACTTC.

The chain combines TRBV5-1 with TRBJ1-2; D may be TRBD1 (6 bases). Trimming took 5 bases from V and 2 from J, leaving 19 bases between them. Germline loops: CDR1 SGHRS, CDR2 YFSETQ. The CDR3 extends over 16 amino acids. The DNA of the CDR3 is TGCGCCAGCAGTCAGGGACATAAGACCCTGAACTATGGCTACACCTTC. It encodes CASSQGHKTLNYGYTF.

CDR3 nucleotide sequence: TGTGCCAGCAGTCGAGACAGGGGTGAAGACGAGCAGTACTTC. Encoded protein: CASSRDRGEDEQYF. The chain couples TRBV2 to TRBJ2-7, with 8 bases that match TRBD1. V was clipped by 5 bases and J by 5 bases; unmatched bases: 8. Germline values: CDR1 SNHLY, CDR2 FYNNEI. The CDR3 has 14 residues.

The genes are TRBV3-1 (or the pseudogene TRBV3-2) and TRBJ2-7; unclear D gene. This CDR3 spans 13 amino acids. Germline loops: CDR1 LGHDT, CDR2 YNNKEL (reference sequence). V was cut by 3 bases and J by 2 bases, with 8 bases left in between. The CDR3 coding sequence is TGTGCCAGCAGCCATAATCTCGCCTACGAGCAGTACTTC. Its protein is CASSHNLAYEQYF.

The chain carries TRBV4-3 and TRBJ1-2; D gene ambiguous. CDR1 and CDR2 from the germline V gene are LGHNA and YSLEER. The CDR3 has 15 amino acids. V lost 1 base and J 4 bases, leaving 13 bases between the germline ends. Here the CDR3 DNA reads TGCGCCAGCAGCCAAGTAGGTCAGGAACGCTATGGCTACACCTTC. It encodes CASSQVGQERYGYTF.

The chain is built from TRBV7-8 and TRBJ2-5; tentatively, D is TRBD2 (6 bases). With 11 bases removed from V and 1 base from J, the gap between germline ends came to 23 bases. Looked up from germline, CDR1 is SGHVS and CDR2 is FQNEAQ. This CDR3 spans 16 amino acids. The CDR3: CAEGPRRAGPQETQYF. CDR3 nucleotide sequence: TGTGCCGAGGGCCCACGTAGGGCGGGACCCCAAGAGACCCAGTACTTC.

This chain links TRBV10-1 with TRBJ2-7; 10 bases map to TRBD1. Germline V gene lookup returns CDR1 WNHNN and CDR2 SYGVQD (reference sequence). The CDR3 is 16 residues long. J gave up 4 bases and V 5 bases, and 11 bases lay outside the gene matches. The DNA for the CDR3 is TGCGCCAGCAGTAACCATCAGACAGGGGGCAAATACGAGCAGTACTTC. It encodes CASSNHQTGGKYEQYF.

This rearrangement joins TRBV7-9 to TRBJ2-1; 9 nucleotides agree with TRBD2. Germline trimming cut 2 bases from V and 0 bases from J; bases unmatched to any gene: 2. Germline V gene sequence: CDR1 SEHNR, CDR2 FQNEAQ (reference sequence). The CDR3 has 16 amino acids. CDR3 region: CASSLFSGSSYNEQFF. The CDR3 DNA reads as TGTGCCAGCAGCTTATTTAGCGGGAGCTCCTACAATGAGCAGTTCTTC.

V gene TRBV4-1 combines with J gene TRBJ2-3, with 9 bases aligning to TRBD1. Germline lookup yields CDR1 MGHRA and CDR2 YSYEKL. The CDR3 contains 17 residues. After removal of 4 bases from V and 4 bases from J, the junction contained 12 bases not matched to a gene. This chain's CDR3 is CASSRRIRDRDPDTQYF. In nucleotides, the CDR3 is TGCGCCAGCAGCCGGAGAATCCGGGACAGGGACCCAGATACGCAGTATTTT.

The rearrangement uses TRBV27 and TRBJ2-3; 11 bases are shared with TRBD1. Germline CDR1 MNHEY, CDR2 SMNVEV (reference sequence). The V segment lost 5 bases and the J segment 2 bases; nucleotides outside the gene matches: 3. CDR3 length: 15 amino acids. The CDR3 DNA reads TGTGCCAGCAGTGTGGGACAGGGGGTCACAGATACGCAGTATTTT. Amino acid sequence: CASSVGQGVTDTQYF.

The V and J genes are TRBV28 and TRBJ1-3; D perhaps matches TRBD1 (6 bases). Trimming took 7 bases from V and 0 from J, leaving 16 bases between them. CDR1 is MDHEN and CDR2 is SYDVKM in the germline V gene. This CDR3 has 16 residues. CDR3: CASTSQGSRSGNTIYF. The CDR3 DNA reads as TGTGCCAGCACCTCACAGGGCTCTCGCTCTGGAAACACCATATATTTT.

This clone was counted a single time. J is TRBJ2-7 and V is TRBV3-1 (or the pseudogene TRBV3-2), with D unclear. CDR1 and CDR2 (germline): LGHDT, YNNKEL (reference sequence). This CDR3 has 14 amino acids. V dropped 0 bases and J dropped 2 bases, with 8 bases sitting between them. In nucleotides, the CDR3 is TGTGCCAGCAGCCAAGATTTCTACCCCTACGAGCAGTACTTC. It encodes CASSQDFYPYEQYF.

This chain joins TRBV30 and TRBJ1-6; D might be TRBD1 (5 bases). V lost 1 base and J 4 bases, leaving 11 bases between the germline ends. The CDR3 length is 15 residues. Germline CDR1 reads GTSNPN; CDR2 reads SVGIG (reference sequence). The CDR3 here is CAWSGGTAYNSPLHF. The CDR3 DNA reads as TGTGCCTGGAGTGGCGGGACGGCGTATAATTCACCCCTCCACTTT.